The source of this T cell receptor beta chain is a study of T cell responses to AZD1222 COVID-19 vaccine. Study results and caveats: Reports indicate that nearly half of spike-specific TCRs are directed at unmutated variant regions. It was only after the peak T cell response that any repertoires were sampled. At baseline, just a handful of AZD1222 recipients tested seropositive. Researchers report vaccine-associated CD4 TCRs spanning spike, with dominance at 160-218 and 743-854.

Clones were sequenced by immunoSEQ multiplex PCR, and TCRdb holds only the in-frame ones, with some missing. The profile shows roughly 140,000 clones, 90% of them singletons. The CDR3 contains 15 residues. With 4 bases clipped from V and 7 bases from J, the junction kept 5 bases outside the gene matches. From germline, CDR1 is KGHDR and CDR2 SFDVKD. Turning to this clone: The antigen remains unidentified.

V usage is TRBV24-1 and J usage is TRBJ1-4, with 10 nucleotides matching TRBD1. The starting material was peripheral blood, obtained on day 0 of AZD1222 vaccination. This clonotype originated in an adult in good health. CDR3 sequence (DNA): TGTGCCACCAGTGACCCGGACAGGGGGTTTGAAAAACTGTTTTTT. It encodes CATSDPDRGFEKLFF.